Shown below are 18 T cell receptor beta chains from a single sample sequenced in a study of T cell responses to AZD1222 COVID-19 vaccine. The table came from immunoSEQ multiplex PCR; TCRdb's copy has only in-frame clones and leaves some out. The table shows 150,000 to 200,000 clones, with 90% to 95% occurring only once. Sequencing was performed on peripheral blood, taken 28 days after the second dose of the MenACWY control vaccine. The receptors stem from an adult who received the MenACWY meningococcal vaccine as a control.

This chain uses TRBV3-1 (or the pseudogene TRBV3-2) with TRBJ2-1; TRBD1 might be the D (6 bases). The germline gives CDR1 LGHDT, CDR2 YNNKEL (reference sequence). The CDR3 is 13 amino acids. Trimming cost V 3 bases and J 10 bases, with 13 bases left between them. CDR3 residues: CASSQAGQPEQFF. DNA for the CDR3: TGTGCCAGCAGCCAGGCAGGACAGCCGGAGCAGTTCTTC.

In its sample, this clone was seen once. The gene calls are TRBV7-8 and TRBJ2-7, with D unclear. Germline V lookup: CDR1 SGHVS, CDR2 FQNEAQ. This CDR3 is 14 amino acids long. V gave up 4 bases and J gave up 7 bases, with 17 bases separating them. The CDR3 sequence: CASSSETRMFEQYF. CDR3 nucleotide sequence: TGTGCCAGCAGCTCCGAAACCCGTATGTTTGAGCAGTACTTC.

This rearrangement joins TRBV7-2 to TRBJ2-1; TRBD2 matches at 9 bases. Germline V gene lookup returns CDR1 SGHTA and CDR2 FQGNSA. The CDR3 loop spans 13 amino acids. J was trimmed by 15 bases and V by 1 base; bases with no gene match: 7. CDR3 amino acids: CASSLVTSGRSFF. The CDR3 region has the DNA TGTGCCAGCAGCTTAGTGACTAGCGGACGGTCGTTCTTC.

The rearrangement uses TRBV10-3 and TRBJ2-2; possibly TRBD2 for D (6 bases). The CDR3 loop spans 15 amino acids. Germline CDR1 ENHRY, CDR2 SYGVKD. V was clipped by 2 bases and J by 4 bases, with 11 bases between them. The CDR3 region is CAISENSGLTGELFF. CDR3 sequence (DNA): TGTGCCATCAGTGAGAATAGCGGCCTCACCGGGGAGCTGTTTTTT.

The gene calls are TRBV5-1 and TRBJ2-3; no definite D call. The length of the CDR3 is 11 residues. Between the trimmed V and J ends, which lost 2 bases and 5 bases, there was a span of 3 bases. In germline, CDR1 is SGHRS, CDR2 YFSETQ. The DNA for the CDR3 is TGCGCCAGCAGCTTTTTAGATACGCAGTATTTT. This gives the protein CASSFLDTQYF.

This chain uses TRBV5-4 with TRBJ2-1; TRBD2 aligns across 8 bases. Germline V CDR1 and CDR2: SGHNT, YYREEE (reference sequence). This CDR3 is 19 amino acids long. J lost 0 bases, V lost 4 bases, and 15 bases had no gene match. DNA of the CDR3: TGTGCCAGCAGCGTAGGGGGGGGAGCGGGAGTCAACTCCTACAATGAGCAGTTCTTC. Translated: CASSVGGGAGVNSYNEQFF.

The V call is TRBV19, the J call TRBJ1-5, with 9 bases aligning to TRBD1. The CDR3 covers 14 residues. V lost 6 bases, J lost 5 bases, and 5 bases stayed unmatched. Germline CDR1 and CDR2: LNHDA and SQIVND (reference sequence). This CDR3 reads CASSGQGLYQPQHF. The CDR3 DNA reads TGTGCCAGTAGCGGACAGGGGCTTTATCAGCCCCAGCATTTT.

This chain joins TRBV29-1 and TRBJ1-4; tentative D call: TRBD1 (5 bases). Trimming stripped 1 base from V and 5 bases from J, with 11 bases between. This CDR3 region has 14 residues. In germline, CDR1 is SQVTM, CDR2 ANQGSEA. This chain's CDR3 is CSVEVAGKNEKLFF. CDR3 bases: TGCAGCGTTGAAGTGGCAGGGAAGAATGAAAAACTGTTTTTT.

The chain couples TRBV2 to TRBJ2-7; D call uncertain. CDR1 is SNHLY and CDR2 is FYNNEI in the germline V gene. With 11 bases removed from V and 0 bases from J, the gap between germline ends came to 14 bases. The length of the CDR3 is 13 residues. This CDR3 is CAVVGFFSYEQYF. The CDR3 DNA reads as TGTGCCGTAGTGGGTTTCTTCTCCTACGAGCAGTACTTC.

This sequence joins TRBV7-2 and TRBJ1-2, with a tentative D call TRBD1 (6 bases). This CDR3 region has 14 residues. Germline CDR1 reads SGHTA; CDR2 reads FQGNSA. V dropped 4 bases and J dropped 5 bases, with 14 bases sitting between them. The CDR3 DNA follows: TGTGCCAGCAGCTCTAAAACAGGGTTGTATGGCTACACCTTC. Its protein is CASSSKTGLYGYTF.

This rearrangement joins TRBV5-1 to TRBJ2-1; TRBD1 is a possible D gene (5 bases). CDR3 length equals 15 residues. CDR1 SGHRS and CDR2 YFSETQ come from the germline V gene. Trimming shortened V by 4 bases and J by 0 bases, and 11 bases separated the two germline ends. CDR3 nucleotide sequence: TGCGCCAGCAGCCCTGACAGAAGCTCCTACAATGAGCAGTTCTTC. Translation: CASSPDRSSYNEQFF.

J is TRBJ2-2 and V is TRBV27, with TRBD2 identical over 10 bases. The length of the CDR3 is 16 residues. CDR1 MNHEY and CDR2 SMNVEV come from the germline V gene (reference sequence). V shed 4 bases, J shed 5 bases, and the junction held 7 bases outside the gene matches. CDR3 nucleotide sequence: TGTGCCAGCAGTTCTAGCGGGAGAAGTAGGACCGGGGAGCTGTTTTTT. This gives the protein CASSSSGRSRTGELFF.

The chain links TRBV7-8 to TRBJ1-5, with a tentative D call TRBD1 (6 bases). The CDR3 is 15 amino acids. CDR1 is SGHVS and CDR2 is FQNEAQ in the germline V gene. V was clipped by 4 bases and J by 4 bases, with 14 bases between them. Here the CDR3 reads CASSSSTGNNQPQHF. CDR3 bases: TGTGCCAGCAGCTCGAGTACAGGGAATAATCAGCCCCAGCATTTT.

J is TRBJ2-3 and V is TRBV7-3, with D perhaps TRBD2 (5 bases). Trimming took off 5 bases at V and 5 bases at J, with 14 bases between the two ends. Germline values: CDR1 SGHTA, CDR2 FQGTGA. CDR3 length: 14 residues. CDR3 nucleotides: TGTGCCAGCAGCCCTAGCACGGGGAGAGATACGCAGTATTTT. Encoded protein: CASSPSTGRDTQYF.

This chain joins TRBV30 and TRBJ1-2; 12 bases line up with TRBD1. V shed 3 bases, J shed 8 bases, and the junction held 7 bases outside the gene matches. Germline CDR1 GTSNPN, CDR2 SVGIG (reference sequence). The CDR3 consists of 14 residues. DNA of the CDR3: TGTGCCTGGAGCTCGGGACAGGGGGCGCGAGGCTACACCTTC. Translating gives CAWSSGQGARGYTF.

This clone was detected once. V usage is TRBV9 and J usage is TRBJ2-3; D may be TRBD2 (6 bases). V was trimmed by 1 base and J by 3 bases, leaving 12 bases between them. The length of the CDR3 is 15 residues. Germline CDR1 is SGDLS and CDR2 is YYNGEE. The CDR3 bases are TGTGCCAGCAGCGTATCAACCAGCGGGACAGATACGCAGTATTTT. Translating gives CASSVSTSGTDTQYF.

This chain connects TRBV19 to TRBJ1-1; weak D call: TRBD1 (5 bases). Germline V gives CDR1 LNHDA, CDR2 SQIVND (reference sequence). The CDR3 consists of 15 residues. The ends were cut back, 1 base at V and 0 bases at J, with 9 bases in the middle. Here the CDR3 reads CASSIGRTMNTEAFF. The CDR3 nucleotides are TGTGCCAGTAGTATAGGCAGGACAATGAACACTGAAGCTTTCTTT.

The chain has TRBV12-3 or TRBV12-4 and TRBJ2-1; a possible D gene is TRBD2 (5 bases). The CDR3 runs to 13 residues. Trimming shortened V by 6 bases and J by 10 bases, and 16 bases separated the two germline ends. Here the CDR3 reads CASSSPPAAEQFF. The CDR3 DNA is TGTGCCAGCAGCAGCCCCCCAGCGGCCGAGCAGTTCTTC.